These T cell receptor beta chains were read from a single sample in a study of Graves' ophthalmopathy and Graves' hyperthyroidism. From the multiplex PCR reads, TCRdb called clonotypes with MiXCR, one entry per CDR3 protein. There are about 740,000 distinct CDR3 sequences in the sample; 40% occur only once, and 44% lies in the top ten. The specimen was peripheral blood. The receptors come from an adult man with Graves' ophthalmopathy. CDR3s include the opening cysteine and the closing phenylalanine or tryptophan. A D gene is named only where the DNA matches it firmly. Size tells how often a clone was seen (once, few, many) or the class of an expanded clone, and some rows leave it out.

clone_size,j_call,v_call,d_call,cdr3_aa
.,TRBJ2-2,TRBV7-3,TRBD2,CASSPRTSGFTGELFF
.,TRBJ2-7,TRBV5-5,.,CASSYGGSAYEQYF
.,TRBJ1-2,TRBV15,TRBD1,CASKSEAGGDYGYTF
.,TRBJ2-6,TRBV7-2,.,CASNIPHSGANVLTF
many,TRBJ1-2,TRBV7-2,.,CASSLASAGKPNYTF
once,TRBJ2-5,TRBV5-1,.,CASSSGRTPGVETQYF
.,TRBJ1-2,TRBV9,.,CASSASIGTNYGYTF
many,TRBJ2-7,TRBV7-8,.,CASSLGAGTETDEQYF
many,TRBJ2-5,TRBV15,TRBD2,CATSNSGGREETQYF
.,TRBJ2-3,TRBV5-1,TRBD2,CASGREPSLTDTQYF
many,TRBJ1-2,TRBV10-3,.,CAIRRDGANYGYTF
.,TRBJ1-5,TRBV20-1,.,CSAQITGYQPQHF
.,TRBJ1-2,TRBV7-9,TRBD1,CASSLWGGTGGDNYDYTF
once,TRBJ1-1,TRBV20-1,TRBD1,CSALGTGGVETEAFF
.,TRBJ1-2,TRBV11-2,.,CASSLVASDPTYTF
.,TRBJ1-6,TRBV3-1,.,CASSQAQDNSPLHF
.,TRBJ1-1,TRBV2,.,CASSYSGRPNTEAFF
many,TRBJ2-7,TRBV7-2,.,CASAPGTSYEQYF
.,TRBJ2-5,TRBV7-2,TRBD2,CASSLVPSGGARETQYF
.,TRBJ2-5,TRBV15,.,CATSSYSGETQYF
.,TRBJ1-4,TRBV15,TRBD1,CATSSLGQGGEKLFF
.,TRBJ2-2,TRBV7-9,.,CASSFSGSPGELFF
few,TRBJ2-7,TRBV20-1,TRBD2,CSARVSPGGFEQYF
.,TRBJ2-7,TRBV10-1,.,CARASGAGDEQYF
few,TRBJ2-7,TRBV9,.,CASSPRGGTSYEQYF
.,TRBJ1-2,TRBV28,.,CASRSNYGYTF
.,TRBJ1-6,TRBV25-1,TRBD1,CASLGQGANSPLHF
few,TRBJ2-5,TRBV6-2/TRBV6-3,TRBD2,CASSVKRGGQETQYF